This T cell receptor beta chain was recorded in a study of shared clonotypes between healthy human individuals. Method: immunoSEQ multiplex PCR; TCRdb's copy keeps in-frame clones and lacks some. Found here are under 650,000 clones, 90% to 96% of them singletons; the top ten hold roughly 0.06%. The CDR3 length is 17 residues. V lost 4 bases, J lost 3 bases, and 15 bases stayed unmatched. Germline V gives CDR1 SGHNT, CDR2 YYREEE (reference sequence). What was sequenced was naive CD4+ T cells sorted from blood. Subset of the sample: CD45RA+ positively selected. The source of this sequence is a woman under 40 in good health. This chain links TRBV5-4 with TRBJ2-7; 8 bases match TRBD2. CDR3 bases: TGTGCCAGCAGCCCGTGGGGTGGCGGGAGGATGAACTACGAGCAGTACTTC. This encodes CASSPWGGGRMNYEQYF.